Listed here is a single TCR beta chain. The count of this clone is one. Its antigen is currently not known. There are no base qualities to consult, and no much larger clone falls within one base. Receptor amplification or capture employed the immunoSEQ multiplex PCR assay. On the authors' methods: A statistical classification framework was built to diagnose cytomegalovirus status from the catalog of TCR beta chain sequences. Entries here come from immuneACCESS through TCRdb and include only in-frame sequences with V and J called. Some clones fail to appear in such tables; in the studies checked, an unresolved V gene covers under half of the shortfall, and the cause of the remainder is unknown. Clone size and V and J calls were adopted from that table, with D and trimming inferred from the DNA. The table for this sample lists 57,000 or so clones; roughly 94% of them were counted only once. The ten largest clonotypes hold approximately 2.5% of the sample.

CDR3 length: 14 amino acids, cysteine to phenylalanine. The DNA shown is the 42-base CDR3, in frame from base 1. Between the V and J ends, shortened by 3 bases and 8 bases respectively, the junction contains 15 bases. As encoded in the germline V gene (reference sequence), CDR1 is SGHNT while CDR2 is YYREEE. Separate from the roughly 650-subject first cohort, the validation cohort of 120 subjects was the group to which the donors belonged. This specimen comes from a study of cytomegalovirus exposure and HLA in healthy donors (dated by TCRdb to 2016 to 2017). For the study in its entirety: A later analysis indicated that the 130 or so validation repertoires were generated on the platform also employed for the 720 or so repertoires of the first cohort. The study aimed to test whether signatures of past pathogen exposure could be identified by cataloging public T cell receptors. A separate validation cohort of 100 to 150 different subjects was used in addition to the 666-subject first cohort. High-throughput TCR immunosequencing, statistical association of individual TCRs with disease status, and machine learning were combined to predict cytomegalovirus infection status.

The paper as a whole reports these results and caveats: In the study, some 160 TCR beta chains were listed as associated with cytomegalovirus. In vitro tests confirmed that a few of the cytomegalovirus-associated TCR beta chains recognize cytomegalovirus antigens. A later analysis had no HLA typing for the validation cohort, so co-occurrence there was scored across all 120 or so repertoires. Of the cluster scores, about 94% were above 0 in a later analysis, which found that TCRs clustered in the first cohort also tended to co-occur in the 130 or so validation repertoires. Across donors, most TCR sequences were observed very rarely, whereas some public TCRs were present in many individuals. The authors suggested that the approach could potentially be generalized to other disease states and immunological phenotypes. Cytomegalovirus status was reported to be diagnosed by the classifier with high specificity and sensitivity in both the original and validation cohorts.

The chain links TRBV5-4 with TRBJ2-1, and perhaps TRBD2 as D gene, on 7 matching bases. The material sequenced was PBMCs. This receptor was obtained from a man aged 18 to 30 in good health and CMV-seronegative. The sequenced DNA: TGTGCCAGCAGCTCGAGGGGGGGCCCCCATGAGCAGTTCTTC. Its protein product is CASSSRGGPHEQFF.